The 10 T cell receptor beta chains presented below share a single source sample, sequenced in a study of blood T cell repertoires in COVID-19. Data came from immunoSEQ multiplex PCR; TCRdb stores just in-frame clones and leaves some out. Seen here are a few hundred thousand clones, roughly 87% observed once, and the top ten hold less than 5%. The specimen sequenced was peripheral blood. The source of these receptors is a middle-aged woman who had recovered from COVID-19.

The CDR3, as DNA: TGTGCCAGCAGTCGGACAGGGTACGCTGAAGCTTTCTTT. Residues: CASSRTGYAEAFF. This sequence joins TRBV12-3 or TRBV12-4 and TRBJ1-1; 8 nucleotides agree with TRBD1. V trimming: 5 bases; J trimming: 6 bases; junction bases outside the gene matches: 5. This CDR3 has 13 amino acids.

The CDR3 is CASRDPAGGMNTEAFF. For the CDR3, the DNA is TGTGCCAGCAGGGACCCCGCAGGGGGGATGAACACTGAAGCTTTCTTT. The rearrangement links TRBV2 to TRBJ1-1; 7 bases align to TRBD1. From germline, CDR1 is SNHLY and CDR2 FYNNEI. The trim removed 6 bases at V and 0 bases at J, leaving 10 bases unmatched. The CDR3 is 16 residues long.

The CDR3 DNA sequence: TGTGCCAGCAGTCCGACTAGTACGTCGGGAGAGACCCAGTACTTC. Protein product: CASSPTSTSGETQYF. The rearrangement links TRBV6-5 to TRBJ2-5; D possibly corresponds to TRBD2 (6 bases). Germline assignment: CDR1 MNHEY and CDR2 SVGAGI. The V end lost 5 bases, the J end lost 4 bases, and 17 bases lay between the germline ends. The CDR3 consists of 15 residues.

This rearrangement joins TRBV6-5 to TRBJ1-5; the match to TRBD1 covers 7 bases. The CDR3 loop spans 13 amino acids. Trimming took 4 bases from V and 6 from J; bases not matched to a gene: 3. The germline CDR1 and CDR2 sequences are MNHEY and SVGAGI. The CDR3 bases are TGTGCCAGCAGTTCGGACAGGCGTCAGCCCCAGCATTTT. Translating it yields CASSSDRRQPQHF.

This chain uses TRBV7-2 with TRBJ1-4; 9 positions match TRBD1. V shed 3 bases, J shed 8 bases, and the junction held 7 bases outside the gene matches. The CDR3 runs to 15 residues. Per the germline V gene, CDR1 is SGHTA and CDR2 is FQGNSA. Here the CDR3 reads CASSLGTGLGEKLFF. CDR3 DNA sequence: TGTGCCAGCAGCTTGGGGACAGGGTTAGGCGAAAAACTGTTTTTT.

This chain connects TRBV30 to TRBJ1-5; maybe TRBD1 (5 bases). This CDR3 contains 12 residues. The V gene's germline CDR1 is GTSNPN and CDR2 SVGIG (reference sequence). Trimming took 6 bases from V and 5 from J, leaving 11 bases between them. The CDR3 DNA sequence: TGTGCCTGTGACTGGGGGGATCAGCCCCAGCATTTT. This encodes CACDWGDQPQHF.

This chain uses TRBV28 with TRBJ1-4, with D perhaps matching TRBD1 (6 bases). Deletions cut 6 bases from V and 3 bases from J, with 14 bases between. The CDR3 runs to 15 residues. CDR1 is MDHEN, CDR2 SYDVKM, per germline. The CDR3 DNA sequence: TGTGCCAGCAGCCCCGGGACACAGTCTAATGAAAAACTGTTTTTT. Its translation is CASSPGTQSNEKLFF.

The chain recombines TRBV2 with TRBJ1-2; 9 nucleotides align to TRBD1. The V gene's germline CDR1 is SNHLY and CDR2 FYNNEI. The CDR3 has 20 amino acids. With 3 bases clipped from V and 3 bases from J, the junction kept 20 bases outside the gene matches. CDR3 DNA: TGTGCCAGCAGTGAGGAATCCGTGTGGGACAGGGATTTCTCCTACTATGGCTACACCTTC. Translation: CASSEESVWDRDFSYYGYTF.

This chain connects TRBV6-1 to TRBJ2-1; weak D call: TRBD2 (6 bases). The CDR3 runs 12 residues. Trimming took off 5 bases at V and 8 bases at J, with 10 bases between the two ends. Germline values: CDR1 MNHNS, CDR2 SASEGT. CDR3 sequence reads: CASSYGEDEQFF. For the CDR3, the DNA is TGTGCCAGCAGTTATGGGGAGGATGAGCAGTTCTTC.

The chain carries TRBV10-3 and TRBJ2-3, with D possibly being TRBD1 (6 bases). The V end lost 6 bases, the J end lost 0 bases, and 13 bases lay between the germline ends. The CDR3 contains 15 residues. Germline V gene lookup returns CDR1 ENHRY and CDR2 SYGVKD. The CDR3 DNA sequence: TGTGCCATCAGCAGAGGACAGAAGAGCACAGATACGCAGTATTTT. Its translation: CAISRGQKSTDTQYF.